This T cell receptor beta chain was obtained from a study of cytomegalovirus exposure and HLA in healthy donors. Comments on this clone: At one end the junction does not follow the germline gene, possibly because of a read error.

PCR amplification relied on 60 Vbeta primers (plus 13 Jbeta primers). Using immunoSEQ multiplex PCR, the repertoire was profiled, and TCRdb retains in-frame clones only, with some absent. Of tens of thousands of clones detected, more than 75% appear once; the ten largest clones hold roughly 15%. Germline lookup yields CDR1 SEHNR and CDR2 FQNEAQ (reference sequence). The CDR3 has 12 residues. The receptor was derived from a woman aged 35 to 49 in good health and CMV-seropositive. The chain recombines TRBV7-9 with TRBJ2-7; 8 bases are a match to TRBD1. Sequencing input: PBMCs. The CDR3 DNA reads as TGTTCCAGCAGCCAGGGACAGGCCGAGCAGTACTTC. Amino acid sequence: CSSSQGQAEQYF.